The 25 T cell receptor beta chains below were found in one sample sequenced in a study of memory CD4+ T cells and cytomegalovirus serostatus. Generated by immunoSEQ multiplex PCR, the TCRdb table keeps only in-frame clones and is missing some. Among 30,000 to 40,000 clones, roughly 85% were seen once, and the ten largest hold about 5.8%. The sort gate was single viable CD3+CD4+CD8-CD45RO+ cells for memory CD4+ T cells. The sequenced sample was memory CD4+ T cells from blood. All receptors come from an adult in good health and CMV-seropositive.

This clone was seen more than once but under ten times. The rearrangement links TRBV2 to TRBJ1-1, with TRBD1 matching 8 bases. Germline V gene sequence: CDR1 SNHLY, CDR2 FYNNEI. This CDR3 is built from 14 residues. Trimming at V came to 6 bases and at J to 4 bases, leaving 7 bases not matched to a gene. The CDR3 region is CASSGQGRGTEAFF. CDR3 DNA sequence: TGTGCCAGCAGCGGACAGGGACGGGGCACTGAAGCTTTCTTT.

This chain links TRBV9 with TRBJ2-5; 7 nucleotides match TRBD2. Germline assignment: CDR1 SGDLS and CDR2 YYNGEE. The CDR3 extends over 14 amino acids. The V segment lost 4 bases and the J segment 10 bases; nucleotides outside the gene matches: 13. The CDR3 loop reads CASSPGTIQEGQYF. The CDR3 nucleotides are TGTGCCAGCAGCCCCGGGACTATCCAAGAGGGCCAGTACTTC.

This clone was seen only a few times. This chain uses TRBV6-5 with TRBJ1-2; TRBD1 aligns across 7 bases. The germline V gene encodes CDR1 MNHEY and CDR2 SVGAGI. V was pared by 2 bases and J by 3 bases, with 3 bases of the junction left unmatched. The CDR3 runs 14 residues. CDR3 sequence: CASSYTGEDYGYTF. The CDR3 DNA is TGTGCCAGCAGTTACACAGGGGAGGACTATGGCTACACCTTC.

The rearrangement joins TRBV5-1 to TRBJ1-3; unclear D gene. The CDR3 runs 15 residues. CDR1 and CDR2 from the germline V gene are SGHRS and YFSETQ. V was shortened by 3 bases and J by 2 bases, with 12 bases between the two germline ends. CDR3 bases: TGCGCCAGCAGCTCTGGACGAACCACTGGAAACACCATATATTTT. Residues: CASSSGRTTGNTIYF.

This chain uses TRBV18 with TRBJ2-7; D may be TRBD1 (5 bases). Germline values: CDR1 KGHSH, CDR2 LQKENI. The CDR3 is made up of 13 amino acids. V was cut by 3 bases and J by 4 bases, with 10 bases left in between. The DNA for the CDR3 is TGTGCCAGCTCACCGGCCAGGGAATACGAGCAGTACTTC. Protein product: CASSPAREYEQYF. The variable domain in full, completed from reference TRBV18 and TRBJ2-7, reads NAGVMQNPRHLVRRRGQEARLRCSPMKGHSHVYWYRQLPEEGLKFMVYLQKENIIDESGMPKERFSAEFPKEGPSILRIQQVVRGDSAAYFCASSPAREYEQYFGPGTRLTVT.

This chain links TRBV27 with TRBJ2-1; 8 bases fit TRBD2. CDR1 is MNHEY and CDR2 is SMNVEV in the germline V gene (reference sequence). V shed 4 bases, J shed 6 bases, and the junction held 8 bases outside the gene matches. This CDR3 spans 15 amino acids. The CDR3 DNA follows: TGTGCCAGCAGTTCCGCGGGGGGCGACAGCAATGAGCAGTTCTTC. This translates into CASSSAGGDSNEQFF.

This clone was seen more than once but under ten times. The chain combines TRBV19 with TRBJ1-3, with a possible D match to TRBD1 (5 bases). Trimming pared 4 bases from V and 0 bases from J, leaving 7 bases between. This CDR3 region has 14 residues. Germline CDR1 LNHDA, CDR2 SQIVND (reference sequence). The CDR3 loop reads CASSRQSSGNTIYF. CDR3 nucleotides: TGTGCCAGTAGTAGACAGAGCTCTGGAAACACCATATATTTT.

This rearrangement joins TRBV6-6 to TRBJ1-1; TRBD1 agrees at 8 bases. Per the germline V gene, CDR1 is MNHNY and CDR2 is SVGAGI (reference sequence). The CDR3 has 16 amino acids. V lost 4 bases, J lost 1 base, and 8 bases stayed unmatched. DNA for the CDR3: TGTGCCAGCAGTTTATTAGGTGGGACAGGGAACACTGAAGCTTTCTTT. This sequence encodes CASSLLGGTGNTEAFF.

CDR3 protein: CASSDGTANQPQHF. As DNA, the CDR3 is TGTGCCAGCAGCGACGGGACAGCCAACCAGCCCCAGCATTTT. The chain recombines TRBV6-1 with TRBJ1-5; 7 bases agree with TRBD1. The CDR3 extends over 14 amino acids. Germline CDR1 MNHNS, CDR2 SASEGT. With V trimmed by 6 bases and J by 7 bases, 9 bases remained unmatched.

This rearrangement joins TRBV18 to TRBJ1-4, with a tentative D call TRBD1 (5 bases). Trimming pared 0 bases from V and 4 bases from J, leaving 6 bases between. Germline values: CDR1 KGHSH, CDR2 LQKENI. The CDR3 sequence is 14 residues long. For the CDR3, the DNA is TGTGCCAGCTCACCACCGGGACTTAATGAAAAACTGTTTTTT. Translated, it gives CASSPPGLNEKLFF.

This chain uses TRBV6-6 with TRBJ1-3; unclear D gene. This CDR3 region has 16 residues. Per the germline V gene, CDR1 is MNHNY and CDR2 is SVGAGI (reference sequence). The V and J ends lost 2 bases and 4 bases respectively, with 15 bases between them. This chain's CDR3 is CASSYPPFYEGNTIYF. As DNA, the CDR3 is TGTGCCAGCAGTTACCCTCCCTTCTATGAGGGAAACACCATATATTTT.

The chain links TRBV29-1 to TRBJ2-7; no clear D. Germline V gene lookup returns CDR1 SQVTM and CDR2 ANQGSEA. V was clipped by 7 bases and J by 0 bases, with 13 bases between them. This CDR3 contains 13 residues. CDR3 DNA: TGCAGCGCTACCGACCGGTCCTCCTACGAGCAGTACTTC. This codes for CSATDRSSYEQYF.

In this sample, this clone turned up once. The chain combines TRBV5-6 with TRBJ1-1; 7 nucleotides align to TRBD1. V lost 4 bases, J lost 1 base, and 7 bases stayed unmatched. Per the germline V gene, CDR1 is SGHDT and CDR2 is YYEEEE. This CDR3 has 15 amino acids. Here the CDR3 reads CASSNSRTGNTEAFF. CDR3 nucleotide sequence: TGTGCCAGCAGCAACAGCCGGACAGGGAACACTGAAGCTTTCTTT.

This sequence joins TRBV5-1 and TRBJ1-5; D is unclear. Germline loops: CDR1 SGHRS, CDR2 YFSETQ. V was clipped by 4 bases and J by 4 bases, with 9 bases between them. CDR3 size: 13 residues. The CDR3 bases are TGCGCCAGCAGCCAAGAGGGTAATCAGCCCCAGCATTTT. Translation gives CASSQEGNQPQHF. The whole variable domain, remainder taken from reference TRBV5-1 and TRBJ1-5, is KAGVTQTPRYLIKTRGQQVTLSCSPISGHRSVSWYQQTPGQGLQFLFEYFSETQRNKGNFPGRFSGRQFSNSRSEMNVSTLELGDSALYLCASSQEGNQPQHFGDGTRLSIL.

The chain employs TRBV19 and TRBJ2-6; possibly TRBD1 for D (6 bases). Germline assignment: CDR1 LNHDA and CDR2 SQIVND (reference sequence). This CDR3 contains 16 residues. The ends were cut back, 5 bases at V and 2 bases at J, with 13 bases in the middle. CDR3 DNA: TGTGCCAGTAGTCGGGCGGCAGGGGCTGGGGCCAACGTCCTGACTTTC. Its translation: CASSRAAGAGANVLTF.

J is TRBJ1-1 and V is TRBV7-2; D is uncertain. This CDR3 spans 15 amino acids. Looked up from germline, CDR1 is SGHTA and CDR2 is FQGNSA. V lost 1 base, J lost 6 bases, and 15 bases lay in between. The chain's CDR3 is CASSLGRPGVAEAFF. The CDR3 nucleotides read TGTGCCAGCAGCTTAGGGAGGCCGGGAGTCGCTGAAGCTTTCTTT.

The chain is built from TRBV5-1 and TRBJ2-1, with 12 bases that match TRBD2. The CDR3 has 15 amino acids. The junction had 6 bases not matched to a gene; V was cut back by 3 bases and J by 8 bases. The V gene's germline CDR1 is SGHRS and CDR2 YFSETQ. CDR3 nucleotides: TGCGCCAGCAGCTCAGGACTAGCGGGGAAAGATGAGCAGTTCTTC. Its translation is CASSSGLAGKDEQFF.

The genes are TRBV2 and TRBJ1-5; 11 bases are a match to TRBD1. The ends lost 8 bases at V and 3 bases at J; junction bases unmatched: 0. Per the germline V gene, CDR1 is SNHLY and CDR2 is FYNNEI. This CDR3 is built from 13 residues. The CDR3 here is CASGQGANQPQHF. For the CDR3, the DNA is TGTGCCAGCGGACAGGGGGCCAATCAGCCCCAGCATTTT.

The genes are TRBV7-9 and TRBJ1-1; 7 nucleotides align to TRBD1. The CDR3 extends over 13 amino acids. V shed 3 bases, J shed 6 bases, and the junction held 4 bases outside the gene matches. Germline assignment: CDR1 SEHNR and CDR2 FQNEAQ (reference sequence). The CDR3 DNA follows: TGTGCCAGCAGCTTCACAGGGGAAGCTGAAGCTTTCTTT. Translating gives CASSFTGEAEAFF.

This chain joins TRBV5-1 and TRBJ2-1; tentatively, D is TRBD1 or TRBD2 (6 bases each). Trimming removed 4 bases from V and 8 bases from J, with 31 bases in between. There are 19 residues in the CDR3. CDR1 SGHRS and CDR2 YFSETQ come from the germline V gene. CDR3 in DNA: TGCGCCAGCAGCCCAGGGGACCCCGGGAGAGCTAGTCTAGTCCATGAGCAGTTCTTC. This sequence encodes CASSPGDPGRASLVHEQFF.

The chain recombines TRBV6-4 with TRBJ2-3; D gene unclear. V lost 4 bases and J 0 bases, leaving 11 bases between the germline ends. Looked up from germline, CDR1 is MRHNA and CDR2 is SNTAGT. The CDR3 has 15 residues. The DNA for the CDR3 is TGTGCCAGCAGTGCCCAACCTACTAGCACAGATACGCAGTATTTT. It translates to CASSAQPTSTDTQYF.

This clone was seen once. The chain links TRBV18 to TRBJ1-2; 10 bases agree with TRBD1. J lost 7 bases, V lost 3 bases, and 14 bases had no gene match. Germline V gene lookup returns CDR1 KGHSH and CDR2 LQKENI. The CDR3 extends over 17 amino acids. CDR3 region: CASSPSPEVTGGIGYTF. The CDR3 coding sequence is TGTGCCAGCTCACCCTCCCCCGAGGTGACAGGGGGCATTGGCTACACCTTC.

V gene TRBV14 combines with J gene TRBJ2-3; tentatively, D is TRBD1 (6 bases). The V gene lost 1 base and the J gene lost 4 bases, with 15 bases spanning the gap. Germline V gives CDR1 SGHDN, CDR2 FVKESK. The CDR3 is made up of 16 amino acids. The chain's CDR3 is CASSQGTGNRADTQYF. The CDR3 DNA reads as TGTGCCAGCAGCCAAGGTACAGGGAATAGAGCAGATACGCAGTATTTT.

This rearrangement joins TRBV2 to TRBJ1-1; no clear D. Looked up from germline, CDR1 is SNHLY and CDR2 is FYNNEI. Trimming removed 0 bases at V and 0 bases at J, with 11 bases between. This CDR3 has 16 residues. The DNA of the CDR3 is TGTGCCAGCAGTGAAGCCACCTTCCGGATGAACACTGAAGCTTTCTTT. Protein sequence: CASSEATFRMNTEAFF.

The rearrangement uses TRBV2 and TRBJ1-1; D gene unclear. Looked up from germline, CDR1 is SNHLY and CDR2 is FYNNEI. The V gene lost 5 bases and the J gene lost 1 base, with 11 bases spanning the gap. There are 14 residues in the CDR3. CDR3 sequence (DNA): TGTGCCAGCAGTTCATCCCAGCGGAACACTGAAGCTTTCTTT. As protein: CASSSSQRNTEAFF.